The 21 T cell receptor beta chains below all came from one sample that was sequenced in a study of control samples from healthy donors and cancer patients. Here immunoSEQ multiplex PCR was the method, and the copy in TCRdb shows in-frame clones only, minus some. In the table there are about 160,000 clones, approximately 90% of which are singletons. The sample consisted of blood. The receptors derive from a man aged 25-40 years in good health.

The chain recombines TRBV23-1 with TRBJ1-5; tentative D call: TRBD1 (5 bases). TRBV23-1 is labeled an ORF, and its function is uncertain. Deletions cut 2 bases from V and 3 bases from J, with 8 bases between. CDR3 length: 14 amino acids. CDR3 residues: CASSQGGTNQPQHF. The DNA for the CDR3 is TGCGCCAGCAGTCAAGGGGGGACCAATCAGCCCCAGCATTTT.

Here the CDR3 reads CSVILRGTNTEAFF. CDR3 DNA: TGCAGCGTGATTTTGAGGGGAACGAACACTGAAGCTTTCTTT. V gene TRBV29-1 combines with J gene TRBJ1-1, with TRBD1 as a possible D gene (5 bases). Germline-derived CDR1 and CDR2 are SQVTM and ANQGSEA. V was cut by 6 bases and J by 1 base, with 15 bases left in between. This CDR3 is built from 14 residues.

The chain joins TRBV7-3 to TRBJ2-2; possible D gene TRBD1, 6 bases. V lost 6 bases and J lost 6, with 14 bases in between. CDR1 is SGHTA and CDR2 is FQGTGA in the germline V gene. CDR3 length equals 14 residues. CDR3 sequence (DNA): TGTGCCAGCAGTCCGCCAGGGGTCGCCGGGGAGCTGTTTTTT. The encoded protein is CASSPPGVAGELFF.

This clone was found a few times. The chain links TRBV14 to TRBJ2-7; the match to TRBD2 covers 11 bases. The CDR3 has 17 residues. The V gene end was trimmed by 0 bases and the J gene end by 2 bases; junction bases not matched to a gene: 6. Germline V gene lookup returns CDR1 SGHDN and CDR2 FVKESK. CDR3 DNA: TGTGCCAGCAGCCAAGAGTGGGGACTAGCGGAACCCTACGAGCAGTACTTC. Its protein product is CASSQEWGLAEPYEQYF.

This clone was detected a few times. V gene TRBV7-2 combines with J gene TRBJ1-2; D not resolved. In germline, CDR1 is SGHTA, CDR2 FQGNSA. Trimming removed 3 bases from V and 0 bases from J, with 14 bases in between. The CDR3 extends over 16 amino acids. The CDR3 reads CASSFLVGSSNYGYTF. For the CDR3, the DNA is TGTGCCAGCAGCTTTCTTGTAGGGTCGTCTAACTATGGCTACACCTTC. The entire variable domain, with the rest obtained from reference TRBV7-2 and TRBJ1-2, is as follows: GAGVSQSPSNKVTEKGKDVELRCDPISGHTALYWYRQSLGQGLEFLIYFQGNSAPDKSGLPSDRFSAERTGGSVSTLTIQRTQQEDSAVYLCASSFLVGSSNYGYTFGSGTRLTVV.

CDR3 amino acids: CASSQESVGSTDTQYF. DNA of the CDR3: TGTGCCAGCAGCCAAGAATCGGTCGGGAGCACAGATACGCAGTATTTT. The genes are TRBV4-2 and TRBJ2-3; D not resolved. There are 16 residues in the CDR3. The ends were cut back, 0 bases at V and 0 bases at J, with 10 bases in the middle. Germline-derived CDR1 and CDR2 are LGHNA and YNFKEQ.

V gene TRBV4-1 combines with J gene TRBJ2-1, with a possible D match to TRBD1 (5 bases). V gave up 6 bases and J gave up 8 bases, with 17 bases separating them. CDR1 is MGHRA, CDR2 YSYEKL, per germline. The CDR3 consists of 14 residues. The CDR3 coding sequence is TGCGCCAGCAGTGCCCCTCTCAGGGCCCATGAGCAGTTCTTC. Translating it yields CASSAPLRAHEQFF.

The chain recombines TRBV27 with TRBJ2-7, with D perhaps TRBD1 (6 bases). This CDR3 region has 12 residues. Germline V gives CDR1 MNHEY, CDR2 SMNVEV (reference sequence). V was shortened by 6 bases and J by 4 bases, with 10 bases between the two germline ends. The CDR3 sequence: CASSPQGYEQYF. The CDR3 DNA reads as TGTGCCAGCAGCCCCCAGGGGTACGAGCAGTACTTC.

This clone was recorded only once. The chain couples TRBV19 to TRBJ2-2, with unresolved D. This CDR3 is built from 13 residues. Deletions cut 4 bases from V and 10 bases from J, with 13 bases between. Germline CDR1 reads LNHDA; CDR2 reads SQIVND (reference sequence). CDR3: CASSKERALELFF. The CDR3 nucleotides are TGTGCCAGTAGTAAAGAAAGAGCTCTGGAGCTGTTTTTT. The entire variable domain, with the rest obtained from reference TRBV19 and TRBJ2-2, is as follows: DGGITQSPKYLFRKEGQNVTLSCEQNLNHDAMYWYRQDPGQGLRLIYYSQIVNDFQKGDIAEGYSVSREKKESFPLTVTSAQKNPTAFYLCASSKERALELFFGEGSRLTVL.

J is TRBJ2-7 and V is TRBV11-3, with TRBD2 matching over 7 bases. The V and J ends lost 3 bases and 1 base, in that order; junction bases with no gene match: 6. The CDR3 is 15 residues long. Germline V gene sequence: CDR1 SGHNT, CDR2 YENEEA. CDR3 DNA: TGTGCCAGCAGCTTTTCTAGCGGTATTTCCTACGAGCAGTACTTC. It codes for CASSFSSGISYEQYF.

V is TRBV7-2 and J is TRBJ1-5; a possible D gene is TRBD1 (5 bases). Germline CDR1 SGHTA, CDR2 FQGNSA. There are 14 residues in the CDR3. The germline V and J ends were trimmed by 3 bases and 7 bases, with 13 bases remaining between them. CDR3 residues: CASSFDGGRQPQHF. CDR3 nucleotide sequence: TGTGCCAGCAGCTTTGATGGGGGAAGGCAGCCCCAGCATTTT.

This chain connects TRBV7-8 to TRBJ2-7; 8 nucleotides agree with TRBD2. CDR1 and CDR2 (germline): SGHVS, FQNEAQ. V lost 1 base to trimming and J lost 7 bases; unmatched junction nucleotides: 9. The length of the CDR3 is 15 residues. This chain's CDR3 is CASSLDEAGGSEQYF. The CDR3 DNA reads TGTGCCAGCAGCTTAGATGAGGCGGGGGGATCTGAGCAGTACTTC.

The chain uses TRBV2 and TRBJ1-5; 7 nucleotides match TRBD1. The trim removed 5 bases at V and 4 bases at J, leaving 11 bases unmatched. The CDR3 is 16 amino acids. CDR1 and CDR2 from the germline V gene are SNHLY and FYNNEI. The CDR3 region is CASSIDREQSNQPQHF. The CDR3 nucleotides are TGTGCCAGCAGTATAGACAGGGAACAATCAAATCAGCCCCAGCATTTT.

V gene TRBV25-1 combines with J gene TRBJ1-6, with D hard to call. The CDR3 length is 14 residues. CDR1 is MGHDK, CDR2 SYGVNS, per germline. Trimming pared 4 bases from V and 7 bases from J, leaving 11 bases between. CDR3 sequence: CASSGRQRNSPLHF. In DNA, the CDR3 is TGTGCCAGCAGTGGACGGCAAAGAAATTCACCCCTCCACTTT.

The CDR3, as DNA: TGTGCCATCAGTGAAGGGGCACACTACACCTTC. This sequence encodes CAISEGAHYTF. The rearrangement uses TRBV10-3 and TRBJ1-2; D might be TRBD1 (5 bases). Trimming shortened V by 3 bases and J by 10 bases, and 9 bases separated the two germline ends. In germline, CDR1 is ENHRY, CDR2 SYGVKD. The CDR3 runs 11 residues.

Only one count was recorded for this clone. The rearrangement uses TRBV27 and TRBJ1-6; 7 bases are a match to TRBD1. V was clipped by 3 bases and J by 7 bases; unmatched bases: 12. The germline gives CDR1 MNHEY, CDR2 SMNVEV (reference sequence). This CDR3 is built from 17 residues. CDR3 loop: CASSFVFYGTVNSPLHF. The CDR3 DNA is TGTGCCAGCAGTTTTGTATTTTACGGGACAGTAAATTCACCCCTCCACTTT.

The chain is built from TRBV5-4 and TRBJ1-3; no clear D gene. Deletions cut 0 bases from V and 2 bases from J, with 18 bases between. CDR3 length: 18 amino acids. The germline V gene has CDR1 SGHNT and CDR2 YYREEE (reference sequence). Here the CDR3 reads CASSLVPSVGYPGNTIYF. The DNA for the CDR3 is TGTGCCAGCAGCTTGGTTCCGTCAGTGGGCTACCCTGGAAACACCATATATTTT. Looking up the rest from reference TRBV5-4 and TRBJ1-3 gives the full variable domain: ETGVTQSPTHLIKTRGQQVTLRCSSQSGHNTVSWYQQALGQGPQFIFQYYREEENGRGNFPPRFSGLQFPNYSSELNVNALELDDSALYLCASSLVPSVGYPGNTIYFGEGSWLTVV.

This clone is a singleton in its sample. The chain uses TRBV25-1 and TRBJ2-1; possible D gene TRBD2, 6 bases. The CDR3 has 14 amino acids. Per the germline V gene, CDR1 is MGHDK and CDR2 is SYGVNS. V was shortened by 0 bases and J by 4 bases, with 7 bases between the two germline ends. CDR3 sequence (DNA): TGTGCCAGCAGTGAATACGGGGGATACAATGAGCAGTTCTTC. The encoded protein is CASSEYGGYNEQFF.

The chain recombines TRBV5-4 with TRBJ2-7, with a weak D call TRBD2 (5 bases). CDR3 size: 16 residues. The V and J ends lost 2 bases and 4 bases respectively, with 19 bases between them. The V gene's germline CDR1 is SGHNT and CDR2 YYREEE (reference sequence). Written as DNA, the CDR3 is TGTGCCAGCAGCTTAGATAGAAGGAATCGGGATTACGAGCAGTACTTC. Its translation: CASSLDRRNRDYEQYF. Looking up the rest from reference TRBV5-4 and TRBJ2-7 gives the full variable domain: ETGVTQSPTHLIKTRGQQVTLRCSSQSGHNTVSWYQQALGQGPQFIFQYYREEENGRGNFPPRFSGLQFPNYSSELNVNALELDDSALYLCASSLDRRNRDYEQYFGPGTRLTVT.

This clone was observed a single time. This chain joins TRBV5-4 and TRBJ2-1; D is unresolved. The CDR3 runs 11 residues. V was cut by 4 bases and J by 9 bases, with 8 bases left in between. Germline-derived CDR1 and CDR2 are SGHNT and YYREEE (reference sequence). The CDR3 protein is CASSTSAEQFF. In DNA form, the CDR3 reads TGTGCCAGCAGCACCTCGGCTGAGCAGTTCTTC.

The chain employs TRBV5-6 and TRBJ1-4, with a tentative D call TRBD1 (5 bases). The V end lost 1 base, the J end lost 5 bases, and 12 bases lay between the germline ends. The CDR3 is made up of 15 amino acids. The germline CDR1 and CDR2 sequences are SGHDT and YYEEEE. The DNA of the CDR3 is TGTGCCAGCAGCTTGCGGGGACCGATAAATGAAAAACTGTTTTTT. Translation: CASSLRGPINEKLFF.